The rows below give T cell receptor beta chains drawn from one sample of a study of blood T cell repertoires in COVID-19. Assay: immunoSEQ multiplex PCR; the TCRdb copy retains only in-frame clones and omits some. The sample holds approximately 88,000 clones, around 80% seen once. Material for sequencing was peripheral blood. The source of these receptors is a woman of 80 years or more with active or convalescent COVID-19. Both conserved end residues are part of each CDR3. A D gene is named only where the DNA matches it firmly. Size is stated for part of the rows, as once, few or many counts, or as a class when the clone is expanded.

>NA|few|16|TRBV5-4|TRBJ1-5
TGTGCCAGCAGCAGGGGAGGGGAAGGGGGCAATCAGCCCCAGCATTTT
CASSRGGEGGNQPQHF
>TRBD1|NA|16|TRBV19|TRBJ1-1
TGTGCCAGTAGTTGGGGTCAGGGGGTCCCGAACACTGAAGCTTTCTTT
CASSWGQGVPNTEAFF
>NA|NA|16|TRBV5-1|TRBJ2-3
TGCGCCAGCAGCCCCCTCGGAGGGATTAACACAGATACGCAGTATTTT
CASSPLGGINTDTQYF
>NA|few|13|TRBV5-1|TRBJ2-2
TGCGCCAGCAGCTCCCGGGGCACCGGGGAGCTGTTTTTT
CASSSRGTGELFF
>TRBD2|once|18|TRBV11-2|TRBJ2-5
TGTGCCAGCAGCTCCGGAATTATAGCGGGGGGGAGCCAAGAGACCCAGTACTTC
CASSSGIIAGGSQETQYF
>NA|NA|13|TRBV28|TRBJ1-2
TGTGCCAGCAGTCCTACTAGCGACACTGGCTACACCTTC
CASSPTSDTGYTF
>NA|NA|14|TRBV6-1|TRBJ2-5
TGTGCCAGCAGTGAAATAGGAGGGAAGGGGACCCAGTACTTC
CASSEIGGKGTQYF
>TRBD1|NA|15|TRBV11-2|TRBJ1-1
TGTGCCAGCAGCCCACAAGACAGGGGTATGAGTGAAGCTTTCTTT
CASSPQDRGMSEAFF
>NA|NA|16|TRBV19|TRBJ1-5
TGTGCCAGTAGTAGTGGGGGGGGAAGGTGGAATCAGCCCCAGCATTTT
CASSSGGGRWNQPQHF
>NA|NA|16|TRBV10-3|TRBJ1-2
TGTGCCATCAGTGAGTCGATGGGCCTTGGGAGCTATGGCTACACCTTC
CAISESMGLGSYGYTF
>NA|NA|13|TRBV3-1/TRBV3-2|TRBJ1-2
TGTGCCAGCAGCCAGGGGGCGAACTATGGCTACACCTTC
CASSQGANYGYTF
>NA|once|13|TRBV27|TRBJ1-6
TGTGCCAGCAGTAACTCCAGGAACTCACCCCTCCACTTT
CASSNSRNSPLHF
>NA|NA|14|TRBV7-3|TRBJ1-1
TGTGCCAGCAGCTCGAAGGGGATGAACACTGAAGCTTTCTTT
CASSSKGMNTEAFF
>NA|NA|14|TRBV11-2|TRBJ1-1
TGTGCCAGCAGCCCCGGGGCGGGACCCACTGAAGCTTTCTTT
CASSPGAGPTEAFF
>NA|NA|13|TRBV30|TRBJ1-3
TGTGCCTGGAGTCAGATCTCTGGAAACACCATATATTTT
CAWSQISGNTIYF
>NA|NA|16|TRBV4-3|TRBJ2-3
TGCGCCAGCAGCCCGGCGGACTTTCTTAGCACAGATACGCAGTATTTT
CASSPADFLSTDTQYF
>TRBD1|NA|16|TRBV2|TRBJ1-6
TGTGCCAGCAAGTGGGGGGACAGGGAGGGGAGTTCACCCCTCCACTTT
CASKWGDREGSSPLHF
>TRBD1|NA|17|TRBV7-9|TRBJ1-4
TGTGCCAGCAGAGGACTTGGCGACAGGGGGCAAGGCGAAAAACTGTTTTTT
CASRGLGDRGQGEKLFF
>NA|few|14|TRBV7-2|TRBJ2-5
TGTGCCAGCAGCCCCGGCGGGGGCGAGGAGACCCAGTACTTC
CASSPGGGEETQYF
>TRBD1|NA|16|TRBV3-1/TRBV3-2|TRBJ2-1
TGTGCCAGCAGCCGAAAGGGGACAGGTGTTATGGATGAGCAGTTCTTC
CASSRKGTGVMDEQFF
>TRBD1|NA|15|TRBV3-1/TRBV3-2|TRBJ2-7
TGTGCCAGCAGCTTGGCCGGGACAGTATTTTACGAGCAGTACTTC
CASSLAGTVFYEQYF
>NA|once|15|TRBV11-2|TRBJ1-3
TGTGCCAGCATCAGGGATTTCCTCTCTGGAAACACCATATATTTT
CASIRDFLSGNTIYF
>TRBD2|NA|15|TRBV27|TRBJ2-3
TGTGCCAGCAGTTTAAGACTAGCGGGCACAGATACGCAGTATTTT
CASSLRLAGTDTQYF